What follows is one T cell receptor beta chain and its context. Its specificity is not known. TCRdb re-called the 5' RACE reads, yielding one record per CDR3 amino acid sequence without DNA. This table lists 140,000 to 150,000 distinct CDR3 sequences. These data come from a study of T cells expressing NK-cell markers. Study outcomes and limitations: These clonotypes, the leaders elsewhere, also led the CD3+CD56-NKG2C+ fraction in four donors.

The sequenced sample consisted of blood T cells: a sorted CD56 or NKG2C T cell subset, CD4+ or CD8+ T cells, or bulk PBMC T cells (not recorded which). This receptor was obtained from a man aged 18 to 30 in good health.

The CDR3 loop is CASSLDYRLSNQPQHF. This chain joins TRBV11-2 and TRBJ1-5; the D call of TRBD1 rests on TCRdb alone, since no DNA is present to check it. This CDR3 comprises 16 residues. Per germline, CDR1 SGHAT and CDR2 FQNNGV. The full variable domain, its missing parts supplied by reference TRBV11-2 and TRBJ1-5, is EAGVAQSPRYKIIEKRQSVAFWCNPISGHATLYWYQQILGQGPKLLIQFQNNGVVDDSQLPKDRFSAERLKGVDSTLKIQPAKLEDSAVYLCASSLDYRLSNQPQHFGDGTRLSIL.